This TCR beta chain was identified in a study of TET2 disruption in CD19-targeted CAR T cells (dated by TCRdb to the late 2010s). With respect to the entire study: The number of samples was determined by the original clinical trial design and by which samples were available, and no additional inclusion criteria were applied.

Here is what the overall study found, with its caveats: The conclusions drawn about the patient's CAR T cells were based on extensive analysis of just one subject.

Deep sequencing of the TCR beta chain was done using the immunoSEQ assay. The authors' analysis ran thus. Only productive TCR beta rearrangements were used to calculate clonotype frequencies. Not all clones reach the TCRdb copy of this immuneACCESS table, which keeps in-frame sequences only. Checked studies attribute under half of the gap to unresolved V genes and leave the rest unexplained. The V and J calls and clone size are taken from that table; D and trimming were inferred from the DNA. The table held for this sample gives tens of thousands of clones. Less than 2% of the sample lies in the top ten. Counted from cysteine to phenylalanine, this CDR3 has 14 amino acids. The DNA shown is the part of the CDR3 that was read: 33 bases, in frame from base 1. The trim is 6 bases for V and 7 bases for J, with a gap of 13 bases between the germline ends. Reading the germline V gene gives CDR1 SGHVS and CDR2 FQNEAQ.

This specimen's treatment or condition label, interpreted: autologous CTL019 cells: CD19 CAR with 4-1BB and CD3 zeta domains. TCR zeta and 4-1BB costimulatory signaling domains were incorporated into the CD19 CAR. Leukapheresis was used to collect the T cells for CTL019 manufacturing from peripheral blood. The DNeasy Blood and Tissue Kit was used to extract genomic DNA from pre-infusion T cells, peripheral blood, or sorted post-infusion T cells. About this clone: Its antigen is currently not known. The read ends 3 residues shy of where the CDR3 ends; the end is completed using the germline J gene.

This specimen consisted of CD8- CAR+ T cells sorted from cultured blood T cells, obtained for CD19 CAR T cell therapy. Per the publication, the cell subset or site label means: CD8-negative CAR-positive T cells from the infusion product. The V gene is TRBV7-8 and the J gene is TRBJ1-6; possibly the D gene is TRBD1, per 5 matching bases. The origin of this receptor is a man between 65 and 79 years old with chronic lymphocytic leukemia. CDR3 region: CASRPQGLNSPLHF. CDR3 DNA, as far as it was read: TGTGCCAGCAGACCCCAGGGACTCAATTCACCC.